The 14 T cell receptor beta chains reported below all come from one sample, sequenced in a study of cytomegalovirus exposure and HLA in healthy donors. Some clones are missing from TCRdb's copy, which holds only in-frame ones; the method was immunoSEQ multiplex PCR. The sample lists hundreds of thousands of clones, roughly 88% occurring once. Sequences were obtained from PBMCs. Receptor source: a woman in her late teens or twenties in good health and CMV-seronegative.

The chain recombines TRBV4-1 with TRBJ2-2, with 11 bases lining up with TRBD1. V was clipped by 3 bases and J by 6 bases; unmatched bases: 6. Germline CDR1 and CDR2: MGHRA and YSYEKL. CDR3 length: 16 amino acids. The CDR3 DNA sequence: TGCGCCAGCAGCCACCACCCGGGACAGGGGGCCGGGGAGCTGTTTTTT. Translated: CASSHHPGQGAGELFF.

The rearrangement links TRBV2 to TRBJ2-7; 14 nucleotides align to TRBD2. The CDR3 length is 13 residues. Trimming cost V 8 bases and J 9 bases; bases outside gene matches: 6. CDR1 is SNHLY and CDR2 is FYNNEI in the germline V gene. Here the CDR3 reads CASEGLAGDGQYF. The CDR3 nucleotides read TGTGCCAGCGAGGGACTAGCGGGAGATGGGCAGTACTTC.

This clone has a handful of counts. The gene calls are TRBV28 and TRBJ1-2; D not resolved. The CDR3 loop spans 13 amino acids. V lost 5 bases and J 1 base, leaving 8 bases between the germline ends. Per germline, CDR1 MDHEN and CDR2 SYDVKM. The CDR3 reads CASSPGRNYGYTF. The CDR3, as DNA: TGTGCCAGCAGTCCTGGCCGTAACTATGGCTACACCTTC.

The chain carries TRBV7-9 and TRBJ1-1; 9 nucleotides match TRBD1. The CDR3 length is 17 residues. The V gene end was trimmed by 6 bases and the J gene end by 0 bases; junction bases not matched to a gene: 11. Germline V gene sequence: CDR1 SEHNR, CDR2 FQNEAQ (reference sequence). The CDR3 DNA sequence: TGTGCCAGCAGTCCCCGACAGGGGGTTTCTATGAACACTGAAGCTTTCTTT. Translated: CASSPRQGVSMNTEAFF.

The rearrangement uses TRBV2 and TRBJ2-2, with a weak D call TRBD1 (5 bases). The CDR3 sequence is 14 residues long. Trimming took off 7 bases at V and 7 bases at J, with 16 bases between the two ends. Germline values: CDR1 SNHLY, CDR2 FYNNEI. CDR3 residues: CASNFRFQGGELFF. CDR3 DNA: TGTGCCAGCAATTTTAGGTTTCAGGGCGGGGAGCTGTTTTTT. The whole variable domain, filled in from reference TRBV2 and TRBJ2-2, reads EPEVTQTPSHQVTQMGQEVILRCVPISNHLYFYWYRQILGQKVEFLVSFYNNEISEKSEIFDDQFSVERPDGSNFTLKIRSTKLEDSAMYFCASNFRFQGGELFFGEGSRLTVL.

This chain joins TRBV7-9 and TRBJ1-5; D unresolved. Germline CDR1 is SEHNR and CDR2 is FQNEAQ (reference sequence). V was trimmed by 3 bases and J by 0 bases, leaving 6 bases between them. The CDR3 has 14 residues. CDR3 in amino acids: CASSLGYSNQPQHF. The CDR3 DNA is TGTGCCAGCAGCTTGGGCTATAGCAATCAGCCCCAGCATTTT.

The chain recombines TRBV6-5 with TRBJ1-1, with a tentative D call TRBD1 (5 bases). Germline V CDR1 and CDR2: MNHEY, SVGAGI. The CDR3 loop spans 13 amino acids. V dropped 10 bases and J dropped 6 bases, with 18 bases sitting between them. The CDR3: CATSRGRASEAFF. CDR3 sequence (DNA): TGTGCCACCTCTAGGGGTAGGGCCTCTGAAGCTTTCTTT.

This rearrangement joins TRBV11-2 to TRBJ2-7; 9 nucleotides align to TRBD1. The junction had 13 bases not matched to a gene; V was cut back by 6 bases and J by 7 bases. The CDR3 has 15 amino acids. Germline assignment: CDR1 SGHAT and CDR2 FQNNGV. CDR3 in DNA: TGTGCCAGCAGAAGAGCGGGACAGGGATTTAGGGAGCAGTACTTC. Its protein is CASRRAGQGFREQYF. The full variable domain, rest sourced from reference TRBV11-2 and TRBJ2-7, is EAGVAQSPRYKIIEKRQSVAFWCNPISGHATLYWYQQILGQGPKLLIQFQNNGVVDDSQLPKDRFSAERLKGVDSTLKIQPAKLEDSAVYLCASRRAGQGFREQYFGPGTRLTVT.

CDR3: CASSIGLAGALREQYF. CDR3 nucleotide sequence: TGCGCCAGCAGCATCGGACTAGCGGGGGCCTTACGCGAGCAGTACTTC. The rearrangement links TRBV5-1 to TRBJ2-7; the match to TRBD2 covers 13 bases. V shed 4 bases and J 6 bases; nucleotides not matched to a gene: 10. This CDR3 is 16 amino acids long. Germline lookup yields CDR1 SGHRS and CDR2 YFSETQ.

This clone has a single count. The V call is TRBV2, the J call TRBJ2-1; TRBD2 matches at 12 bases. This CDR3 spans 16 amino acids. The germline CDR1 and CDR2 sequences are SNHLY and FYNNEI. After removal of 6 bases from V and 4 bases from J, the junction contained 7 bases not matched to a gene. The DNA for the CDR3 is TGTGCCAGCAGGCGAACTAGCGGGGGGACGTACAATGAGCAGTTCTTC. Protein: CASRRTSGGTYNEQFF.

The CDR3 DNA reads as TGTGCCAGCAGCTTAGTCGGACAGAACACTGAAGCTTTCTTT. This codes for CASSLVGQNTEAFF. This chain joins TRBV7-9 and TRBJ1-1, with D possibly matching TRBD1 (5 bases). CDR3 length: 14 amino acids. The germline V and J ends were trimmed by 1 base and 1 base, with 7 bases remaining between them. Germline CDR1 is SEHNR and CDR2 is FQNEAQ (reference sequence).

The genes are TRBV7-9 and TRBJ1-1; D unresolved. The CDR3 length is 13 residues. V lost 1 base and J 5 bases, leaving 8 bases between the germline ends. Per germline, CDR1 SEHNR and CDR2 FQNEAQ (reference sequence). The CDR3 sequence: CASSLGLDTEAFF. Here the CDR3 DNA reads TGTGCCAGCAGCTTAGGGTTAGATACTGAAGCTTTCTTT. Full variable domain (outside the CDR3, taken from reference TRBV7-9 and TRBJ1-1): DTGVSQNPRHKITKRGQNVTFRCDPISEHNRLYWYRQTLGQGPEFLTYFQNEAQLEKSRLLSDRFSAERPKGSFSTLEIQRTEQGDSAMYLCASSLGLDTEAFFGQGTRLTVV.

The V and J genes are TRBV27 and TRBJ2-7; the match to TRBD1 covers 10 bases. Per germline, CDR1 MNHEY and CDR2 SMNVEV (reference sequence). The CDR3 is 17 residues long. Unmatched junction bases numbered 10, after V lost 3 bases and J lost 2 bases. The CDR3 loop is CASSFLSGQGGTYEQYF. The CDR3 nucleotides read TGTGCCAGCAGTTTCCTATCAGGACAGGGGGGTACCTACGAGCAGTACTTC.

The V and J genes are TRBV9 and TRBJ1-2; D is unresolved. Germline V gene data show CDR1 as SGDLS and CDR2 as YYNGEE. CDR3 length equals 11 residues. Trimming took off 3 bases at V and 10 bases at J, with 10 bases between the two ends. CDR3 coding DNA: TGTGCCAGCAGCGCAGTGTTTGACTACACCTTC. Its protein is CASSAVFDYTF.